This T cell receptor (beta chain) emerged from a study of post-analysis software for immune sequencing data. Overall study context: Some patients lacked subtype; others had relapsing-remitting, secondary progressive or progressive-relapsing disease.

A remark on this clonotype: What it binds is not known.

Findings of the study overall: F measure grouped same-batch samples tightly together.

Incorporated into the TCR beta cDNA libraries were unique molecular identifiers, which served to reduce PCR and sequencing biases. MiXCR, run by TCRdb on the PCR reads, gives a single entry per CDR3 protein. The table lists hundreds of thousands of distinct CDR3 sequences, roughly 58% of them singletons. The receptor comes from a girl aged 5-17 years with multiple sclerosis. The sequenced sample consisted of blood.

The CDR3 reads CASSLYGGRGSTDTQYF. CDR3 in DNA: TGTGCCAGCAGTTTATATGGGGGAAGGGGCTCGACAGATACGCAGTATTTT. V and J are TRBV28 and TRBJ2-3; D is possibly TRBD1 or TRBD2 (5 bases each). Germline CDR1 and CDR2: MDHEN and SYDVKM. This CDR3 is built from 17 residues. V lost 1 base to trimming and J lost 3 bases, with 17 bases between them.